A single TCR beta chain is shown here with its context. Antigen: not known. This entry is derived from a study of Ad26.COV2.S vaccination and SARS-CoV-2 variants. Study context: By the intramuscular route, Ad26.COV2.S was given once, or twice 56 days apart.

Sequencing used immunoSEQ multiplex PCR; TCRdb keeps in-frame clones, though not all of them. The sample has 440,000 or so clones; 90% are singletons. General study findings and limits: Vaccine and placebo recipients had similar non-spike TCR breadth.

Treatment reported: approximately 18 received Ad26.COV2.S at low or high dose, single or two shots; 5 received placebo; per-sample allocation not given. Repertoires come from day 63 after the first vaccine or placebo injection. Based in Boston, the donor was an adult of 18-55 years. Wuhan-strain spike was delivered by a replication-incompetent Ad26 vector. The germline V and J ends were trimmed by 5 bases and 2 bases, with 15 bases remaining between them. This CDR3 spans 15 amino acids. CDR1 is MDHEN, CDR2 SYDVKM, per germline. This receptor was obtained from a person between 18 and 59 years old who received the Ad26.COV2.S COVID-19 vaccine or a placebo. The chain has TRBV28 and TRBJ2-5; tentative D call: TRBD2 (6 bases). The sequencing used peripheral blood, collected in a trial of Ad26.COV2.S vaccine versus placebo. The CDR3, as DNA: TGTGCCAGCAGTCCCGCGGGTAGCGGACAAGAGACCCAGTACTTC. Amino acid sequence: CASSPAGSGQETQYF.